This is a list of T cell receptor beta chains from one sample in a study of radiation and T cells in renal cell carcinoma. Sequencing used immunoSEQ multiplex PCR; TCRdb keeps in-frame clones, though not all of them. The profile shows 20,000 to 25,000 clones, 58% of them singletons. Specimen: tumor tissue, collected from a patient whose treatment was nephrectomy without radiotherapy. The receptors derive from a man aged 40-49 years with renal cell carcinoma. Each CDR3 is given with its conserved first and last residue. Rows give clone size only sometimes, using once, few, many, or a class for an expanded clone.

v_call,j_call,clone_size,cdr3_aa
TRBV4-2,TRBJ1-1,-,CASSRQGQGNTEAFF
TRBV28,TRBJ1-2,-,CASSSGQGATYGYTF
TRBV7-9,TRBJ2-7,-,CASSYPGAEQYF
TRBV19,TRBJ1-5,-,CASSYSVNQPQHF
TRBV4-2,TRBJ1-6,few,CASSQDLTGESYNSPLHF
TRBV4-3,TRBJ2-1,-,CASSRLAGNEQFF
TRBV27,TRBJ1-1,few,CASSQDRDRGRAFF
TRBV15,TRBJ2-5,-,CATSTWTGGTETQYF
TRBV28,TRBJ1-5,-,CASSPGQPLYQPQHF
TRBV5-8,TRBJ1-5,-,CASSKDRGPHSNQPQHF
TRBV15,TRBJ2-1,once,CATSRDGSPSYNEQFF
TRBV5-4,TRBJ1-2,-,CASSGRQDPYGYTF
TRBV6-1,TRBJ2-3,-,CASRASGGSWDTQYF
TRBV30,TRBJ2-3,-,CAWRAPPGRPNTDTQYF
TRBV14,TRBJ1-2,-,CASSQSGQGGYTF
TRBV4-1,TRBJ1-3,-,CASSPPQGDPHSGNTIYF
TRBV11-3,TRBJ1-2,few,CASSATPAAGGYTF
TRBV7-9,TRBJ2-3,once,CASSLDLGGLTDTQYF
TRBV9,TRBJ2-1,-,CASSVTSGYNEQFF
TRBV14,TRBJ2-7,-,CASSQAPGHFYEQYF
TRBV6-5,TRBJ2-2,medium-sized,CASSAGQTGELFF
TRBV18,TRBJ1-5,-,CASSPGLQGQPQHF
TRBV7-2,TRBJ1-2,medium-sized,CASSLGGTGASGYTF
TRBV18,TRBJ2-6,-,CASSPGQGARNVLTF
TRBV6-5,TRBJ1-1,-,CATWRTGVNTEAFF
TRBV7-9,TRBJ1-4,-,CASSLRDRDEKLFF
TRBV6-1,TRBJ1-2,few,CARREGLDPYGYTF
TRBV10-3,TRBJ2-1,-,CAIMGTSGSYEQFF
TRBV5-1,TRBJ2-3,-,CASRTSGSGTDTQYF
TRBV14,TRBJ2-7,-,CASSPQVLAGVGEQYF
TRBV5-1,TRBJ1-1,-,CASSFQGANTEAFF
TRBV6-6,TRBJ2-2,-,CASSIGPQTGELFF
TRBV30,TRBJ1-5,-,CAWSVGEENQPQHF
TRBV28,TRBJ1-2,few,CASTADRGYYGYTF
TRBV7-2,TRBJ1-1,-,CASSLRTEAFF
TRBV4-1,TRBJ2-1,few,CASSQDPSGSRYEQFF
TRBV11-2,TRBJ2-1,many,CASSFERDYNEQFF
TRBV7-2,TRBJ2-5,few,CASSSLDERTQYF
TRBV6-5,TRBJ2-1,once,CASSYSRDSYNEQFF
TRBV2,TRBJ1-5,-,CASGLGLNQPQHF
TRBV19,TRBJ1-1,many,CASSMGSSGETEAFF
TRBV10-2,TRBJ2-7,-,CASRIAPDSYEQYF
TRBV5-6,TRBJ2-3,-,CASTTYGLADTQYF
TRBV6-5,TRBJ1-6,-,CASSWGLRNSPLHF
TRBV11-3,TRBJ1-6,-,CASSLVPGSPLHF
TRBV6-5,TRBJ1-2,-,CASRQGGASSYGYTF
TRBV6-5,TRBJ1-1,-,CASSSSVPWGDTEAFF
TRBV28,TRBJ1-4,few,CASSPTGRDEKLFF
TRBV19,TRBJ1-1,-,CASSTYRAIEAFF
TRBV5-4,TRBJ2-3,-,CASSLGVGALTDTQYF